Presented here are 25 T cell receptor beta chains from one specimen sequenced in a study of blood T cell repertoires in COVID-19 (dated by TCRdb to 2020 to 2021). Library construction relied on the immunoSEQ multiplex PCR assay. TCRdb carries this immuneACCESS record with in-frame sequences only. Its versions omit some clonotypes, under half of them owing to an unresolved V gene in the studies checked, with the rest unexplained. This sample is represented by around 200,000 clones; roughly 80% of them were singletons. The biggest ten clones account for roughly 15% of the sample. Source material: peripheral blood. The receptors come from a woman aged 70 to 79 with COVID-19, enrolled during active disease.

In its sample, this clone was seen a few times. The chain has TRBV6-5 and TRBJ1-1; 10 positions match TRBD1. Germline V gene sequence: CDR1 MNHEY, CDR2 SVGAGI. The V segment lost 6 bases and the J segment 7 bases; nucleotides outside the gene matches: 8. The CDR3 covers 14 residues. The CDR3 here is CASRVGTGVSEAFF. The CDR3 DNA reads TGTGCCAGCAGAGTGGGGACAGGGGTGAGTGAAGCTTTCTTT.

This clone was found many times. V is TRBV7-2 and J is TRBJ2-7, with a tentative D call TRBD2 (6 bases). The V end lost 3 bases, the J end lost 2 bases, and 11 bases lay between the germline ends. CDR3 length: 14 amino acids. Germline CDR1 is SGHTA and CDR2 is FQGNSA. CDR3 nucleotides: TGTGCCAGCAGCTTGTCGGGACTCACCTACGAGCAGTACTTC. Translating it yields CASSLSGLTYEQYF.

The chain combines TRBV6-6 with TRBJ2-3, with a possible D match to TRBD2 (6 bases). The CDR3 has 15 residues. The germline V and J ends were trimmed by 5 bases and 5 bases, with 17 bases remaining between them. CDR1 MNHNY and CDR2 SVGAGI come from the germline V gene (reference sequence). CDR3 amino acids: CASSKPGLGVDTQYF. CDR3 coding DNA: TGTGCCAGCAGTAAGCCGGGACTGGGAGTAGATACGCAGTATTTT.

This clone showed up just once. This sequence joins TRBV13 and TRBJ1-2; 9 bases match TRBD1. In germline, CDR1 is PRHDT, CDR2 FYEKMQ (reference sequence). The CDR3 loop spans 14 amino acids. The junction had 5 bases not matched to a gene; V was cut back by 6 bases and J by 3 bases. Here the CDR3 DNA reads TGTGCCAGCAGACGACAGGGGGTAGACTATGGCTACACCTTC. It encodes CASRRQGVDYGYTF.

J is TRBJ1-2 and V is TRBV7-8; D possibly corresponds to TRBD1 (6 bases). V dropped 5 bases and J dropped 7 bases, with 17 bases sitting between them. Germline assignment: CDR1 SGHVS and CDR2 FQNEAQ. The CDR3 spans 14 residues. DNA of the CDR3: TGTGCCAGCAGCGAACGACAGGTACAACGTGGCTACACCTTC. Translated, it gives CASSERQVQRGYTF. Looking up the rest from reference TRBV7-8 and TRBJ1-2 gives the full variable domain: GAGVSQSPRYKVAKRGQDVALRCDPISGHVSLFWYQQALGQGPEFLTYFQNEAQLDKSGLPSDRFFAERPEGSVSTLKIQRTQQEDSAVYLCASSERQVQRGYTFGSGTRLTVV.

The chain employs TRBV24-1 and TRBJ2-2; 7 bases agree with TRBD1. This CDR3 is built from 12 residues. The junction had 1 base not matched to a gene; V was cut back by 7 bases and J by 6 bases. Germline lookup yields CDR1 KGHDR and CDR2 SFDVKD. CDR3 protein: CATRQGPGELFF. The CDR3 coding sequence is TGTGCCACCAGACAGGGGCCCGGGGAGCTGTTTTTT.

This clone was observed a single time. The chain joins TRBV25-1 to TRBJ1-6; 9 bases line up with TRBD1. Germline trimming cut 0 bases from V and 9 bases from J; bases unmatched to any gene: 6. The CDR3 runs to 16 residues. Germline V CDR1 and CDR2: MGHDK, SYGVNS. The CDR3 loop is CASSEYSTGGGSPLHF. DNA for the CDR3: TGTGCCAGCAGTGAATATTCAACAGGGGGCGGTTCACCCCTCCACTTT.

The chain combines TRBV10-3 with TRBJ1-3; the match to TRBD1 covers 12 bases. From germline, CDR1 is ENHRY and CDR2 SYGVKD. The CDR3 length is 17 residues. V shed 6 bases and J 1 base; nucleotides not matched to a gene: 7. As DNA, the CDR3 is TGTGCCATCAGAAGGGACAGGGGGCTAAATTCTGGAAACACCATATATTTT. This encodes CAIRRDRGLNSGNTIYF.

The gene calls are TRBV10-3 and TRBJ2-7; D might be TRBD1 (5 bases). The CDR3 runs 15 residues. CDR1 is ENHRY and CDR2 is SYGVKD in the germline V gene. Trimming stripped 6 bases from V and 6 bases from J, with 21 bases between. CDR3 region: CAISEPRAGQTEQYV. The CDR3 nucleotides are TGTGCCATCAGCGAGCCAAGGGCAGGGCAGACCGAGCAGTACGTC.

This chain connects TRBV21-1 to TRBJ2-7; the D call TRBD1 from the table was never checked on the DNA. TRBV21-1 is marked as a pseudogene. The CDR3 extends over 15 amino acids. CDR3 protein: CASTRGQGTPVEQYV. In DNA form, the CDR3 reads TGTGCCAGCACCAGGGGACAGGGGACACCCGTGGAGCAGTACGTC.

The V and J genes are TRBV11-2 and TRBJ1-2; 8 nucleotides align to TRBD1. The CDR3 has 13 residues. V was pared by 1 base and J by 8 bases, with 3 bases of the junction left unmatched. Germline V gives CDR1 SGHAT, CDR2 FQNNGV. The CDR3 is CASSLGQGAGYTF. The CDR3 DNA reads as TGTGCCAGCAGCTTAGGGCAGGGGGCCGGCTACACCTTC. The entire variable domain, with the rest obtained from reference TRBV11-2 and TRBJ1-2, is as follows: EAGVAQSPRYKIIEKRQSVAFWCNPISGHATLYWYQQILGQGPKLLIQFQNNGVVDDSQLPKDRFSAERLKGVDSTLKIQPAKLEDSAVYLCASSLGQGAGYTFGSGTRLTVV.

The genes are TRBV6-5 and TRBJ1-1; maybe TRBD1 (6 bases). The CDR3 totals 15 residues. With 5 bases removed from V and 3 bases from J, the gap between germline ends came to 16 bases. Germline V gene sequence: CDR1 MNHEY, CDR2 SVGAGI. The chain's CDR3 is CASSQKGGRYTEAFF. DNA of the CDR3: TGTGCCAGCAGTCAAAAAGGGGGACGGTACACTGAAGCTTTCTTT.

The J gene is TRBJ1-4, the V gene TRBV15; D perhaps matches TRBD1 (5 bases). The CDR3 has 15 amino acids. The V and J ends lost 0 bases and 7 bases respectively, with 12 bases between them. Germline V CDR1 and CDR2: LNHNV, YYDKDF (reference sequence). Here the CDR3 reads CATSRDLPGSEKLFF. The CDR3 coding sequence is TGTGCCACCAGCAGAGATCTGCCAGGGTCTGAAAAACTGTTTTTT.

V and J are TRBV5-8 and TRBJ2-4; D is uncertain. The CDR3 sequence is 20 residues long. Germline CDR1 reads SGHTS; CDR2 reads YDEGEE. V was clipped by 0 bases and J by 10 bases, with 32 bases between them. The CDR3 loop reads CASSLEVRWFGPNDERIQYF. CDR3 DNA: TGTGCCAGCAGCTTGGAAGTAAGGTGGTTTGGGCCAAACGACGAACGGATTCAGTACTTC. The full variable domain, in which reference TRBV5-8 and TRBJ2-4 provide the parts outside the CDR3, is EAGVTQSPTHLIKTRGQQATLRCSPISGHTSVYWYQQALGLGLQFLLWYDEGEERNRGNFPPRFSGRQFPNYSSELNVNALELEDSALYLCASSLEVRWFGPNDERIQYFGAGTRLSVL.

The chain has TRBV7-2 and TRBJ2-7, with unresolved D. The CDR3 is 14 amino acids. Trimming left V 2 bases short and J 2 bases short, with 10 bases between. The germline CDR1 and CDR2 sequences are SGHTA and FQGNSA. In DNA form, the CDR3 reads TGTGCCAGCAGCTTAAGAGCAGGCCCCTACGAGCAGTACTTC. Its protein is CASSLRAGPYEQYF.

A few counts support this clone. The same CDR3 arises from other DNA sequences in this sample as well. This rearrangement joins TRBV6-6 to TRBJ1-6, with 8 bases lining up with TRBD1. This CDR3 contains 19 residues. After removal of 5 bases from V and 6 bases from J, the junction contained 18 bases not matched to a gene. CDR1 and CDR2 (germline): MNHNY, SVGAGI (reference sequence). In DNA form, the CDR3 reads TGTGCCAGCAGTCACGATTGGAGACAGGGGTCGTCAAGTAATTCACCCCTCCACTTT. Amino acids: CASSHDWRQGSSSNSPLHF.

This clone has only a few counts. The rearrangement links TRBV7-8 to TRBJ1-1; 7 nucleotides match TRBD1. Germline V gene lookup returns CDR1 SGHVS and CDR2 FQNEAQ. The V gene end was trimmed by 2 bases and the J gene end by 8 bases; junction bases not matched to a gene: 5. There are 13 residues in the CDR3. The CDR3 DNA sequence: TGTGCCAGCAGCTTACTCGGAGGGGGCGAAGCTTTCTTT. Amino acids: CASSLLGGGEAFF.

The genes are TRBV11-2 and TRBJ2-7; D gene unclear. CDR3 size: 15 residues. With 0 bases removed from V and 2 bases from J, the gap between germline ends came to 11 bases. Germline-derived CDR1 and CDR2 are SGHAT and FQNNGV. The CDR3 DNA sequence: TGTGCCAGCAGCTTAGAAGTCAGTAGCACCTACGAGCAGTACTTC. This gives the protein CASSLEVSSTYEQYF.

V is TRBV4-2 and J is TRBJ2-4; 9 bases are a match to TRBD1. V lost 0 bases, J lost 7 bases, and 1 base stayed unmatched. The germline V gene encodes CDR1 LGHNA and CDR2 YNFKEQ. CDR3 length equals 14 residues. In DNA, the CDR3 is TGTGCCAGCAGCCAAGAGGGGACAGGGAACATTCAGTACTTC. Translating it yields CASSQEGTGNIQYF.

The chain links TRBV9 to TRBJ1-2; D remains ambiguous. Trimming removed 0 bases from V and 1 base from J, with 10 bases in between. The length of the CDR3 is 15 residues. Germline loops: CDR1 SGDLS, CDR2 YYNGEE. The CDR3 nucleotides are TGTGCCAGCAGCGTAGGTTGGGGAGGTAACTATGGCTACACCTTC. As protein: CASSVGWGGNYGYTF.

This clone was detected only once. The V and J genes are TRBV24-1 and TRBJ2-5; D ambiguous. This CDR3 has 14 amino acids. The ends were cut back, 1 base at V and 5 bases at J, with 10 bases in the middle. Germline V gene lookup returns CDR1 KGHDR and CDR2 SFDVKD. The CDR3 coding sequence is TGTGCCACCAGTGATTTTTCAGGTGGCGAGACCCAGTACTTC. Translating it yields CATSDFSGGETQYF.

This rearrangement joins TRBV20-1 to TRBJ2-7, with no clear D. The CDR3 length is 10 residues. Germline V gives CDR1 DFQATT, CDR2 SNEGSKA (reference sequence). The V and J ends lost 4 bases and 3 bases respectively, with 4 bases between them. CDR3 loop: CSANHYEQYF. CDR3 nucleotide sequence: TGCAGTGCTAATCACTACGAGCAGTACTTC.

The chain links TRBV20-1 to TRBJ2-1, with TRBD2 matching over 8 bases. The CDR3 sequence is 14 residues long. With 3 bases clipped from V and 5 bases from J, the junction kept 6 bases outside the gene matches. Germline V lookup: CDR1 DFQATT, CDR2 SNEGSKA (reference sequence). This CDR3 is CSASRPSGHNEQFF. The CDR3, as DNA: TGCAGTGCTAGTCGGCCTAGCGGGCACAATGAGCAGTTCTTC.

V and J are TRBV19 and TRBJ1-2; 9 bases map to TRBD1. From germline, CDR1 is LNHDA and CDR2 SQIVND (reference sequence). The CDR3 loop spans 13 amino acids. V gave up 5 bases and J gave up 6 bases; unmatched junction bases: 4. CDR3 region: CASSPGQGHGYTF. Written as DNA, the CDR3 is TGTGCCAGTAGTCCCGGACAGGGGCATGGCTACACCTTC.

The CDR3: CASSLGDFSYNSPLHF. Written as DNA, the CDR3 is TGTGCCAGCAGCTTGGGAGATTTCTCCTATAATTCACCCCTCCACTTT. The chain has TRBV5-5 and TRBJ1-6, with D unclear. The V end was cut by 0 bases, the J end by 0 bases, with 7 bases between. Germline values: CDR1 SGHKS, CDR2 YYEKEE (reference sequence). CDR3 length equals 16 residues.